This T cell receptor beta chain was recorded in a study of control samples from healthy donors and cancer patients. Only in-frame clones appear in the TCRdb table, and some are missing; sequencing was by immunoSEQ multiplex PCR. The data hold approximately 110,000 clones, with approximately 91% observed a single time. V was pared by 1 base and J by 2 bases, with 5 bases between. Germline loops: CDR1 MNHNS, CDR2 SASEGT. The CDR3 has 13 residues. Sample: blood. The source is a woman aged 18-35 years in good health. The chain employs TRBV6-1 and TRBJ1-1; no clear D. The CDR3: CASSEVRNTEAFF. The CDR3 DNA sequence: TGTGCCAGCAGTGAAGTCAGAAACACTGAAGCTTTCTTT.